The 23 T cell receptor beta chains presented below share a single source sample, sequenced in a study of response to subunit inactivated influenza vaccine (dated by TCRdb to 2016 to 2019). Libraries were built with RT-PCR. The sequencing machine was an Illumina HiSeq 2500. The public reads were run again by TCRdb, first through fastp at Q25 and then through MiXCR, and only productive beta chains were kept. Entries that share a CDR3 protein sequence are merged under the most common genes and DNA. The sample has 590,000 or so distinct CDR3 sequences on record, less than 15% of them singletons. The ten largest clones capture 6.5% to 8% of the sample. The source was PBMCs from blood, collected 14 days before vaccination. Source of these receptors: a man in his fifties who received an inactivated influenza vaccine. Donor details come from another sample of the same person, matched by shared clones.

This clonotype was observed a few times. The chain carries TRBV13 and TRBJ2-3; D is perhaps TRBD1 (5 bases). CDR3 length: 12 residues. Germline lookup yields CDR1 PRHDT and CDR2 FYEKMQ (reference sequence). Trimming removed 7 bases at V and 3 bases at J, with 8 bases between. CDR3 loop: CASTGNTDTQYF. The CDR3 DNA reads TGTGCCAGCACAGGGAATACAGATACGCAGTATTTT.

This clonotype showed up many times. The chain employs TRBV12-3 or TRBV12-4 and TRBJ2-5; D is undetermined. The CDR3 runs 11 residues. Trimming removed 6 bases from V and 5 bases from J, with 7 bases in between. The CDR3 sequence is CASRREETQYF. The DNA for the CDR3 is TGTGCCAGCAGACGCGAGGAGACCCAGTACTTC.

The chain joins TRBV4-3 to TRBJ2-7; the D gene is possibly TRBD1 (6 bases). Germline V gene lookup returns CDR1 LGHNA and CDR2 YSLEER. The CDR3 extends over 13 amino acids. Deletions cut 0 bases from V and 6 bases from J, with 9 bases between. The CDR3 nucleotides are TGCGCCAGCAGCCAAGAGCCAGGGGCCGAGCAGTACTTC. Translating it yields CASSQEPGAEQYF.

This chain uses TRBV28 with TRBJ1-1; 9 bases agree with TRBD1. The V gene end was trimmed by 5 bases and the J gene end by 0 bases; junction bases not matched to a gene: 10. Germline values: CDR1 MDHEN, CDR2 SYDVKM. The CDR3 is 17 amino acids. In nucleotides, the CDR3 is TGTGCCAGCAGTCTCGGGACAGGGAAGGGTATGAACACTGAAGCTTTCTTT. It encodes CASSLGTGKGMNTEAFF.

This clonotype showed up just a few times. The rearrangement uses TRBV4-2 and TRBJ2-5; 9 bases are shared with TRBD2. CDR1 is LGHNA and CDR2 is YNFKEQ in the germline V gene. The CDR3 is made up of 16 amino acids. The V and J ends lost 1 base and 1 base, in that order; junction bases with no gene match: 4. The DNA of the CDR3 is TGTGCCAGCAGCCAAGTAGGGACTAGCCTCCAAGAGACCCAGTACTTC. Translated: CASSQVGTSLQETQYF.

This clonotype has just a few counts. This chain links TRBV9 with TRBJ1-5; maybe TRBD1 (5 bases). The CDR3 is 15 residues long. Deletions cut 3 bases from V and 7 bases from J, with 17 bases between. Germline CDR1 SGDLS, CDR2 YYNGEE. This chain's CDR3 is CASSERDGLGQPQHF. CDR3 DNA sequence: TGTGCCAGCAGCGAACGGGACGGCTTGGGGCAGCCCCAGCATTTT.

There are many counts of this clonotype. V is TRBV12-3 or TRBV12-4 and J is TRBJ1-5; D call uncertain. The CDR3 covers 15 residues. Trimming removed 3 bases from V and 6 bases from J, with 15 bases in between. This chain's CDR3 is CASSFGLGSAQPQHF. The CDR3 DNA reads TGTGCCAGCAGTTTTGGTCTCGGGTCTGCTCAGCCCCAGCATTTT.

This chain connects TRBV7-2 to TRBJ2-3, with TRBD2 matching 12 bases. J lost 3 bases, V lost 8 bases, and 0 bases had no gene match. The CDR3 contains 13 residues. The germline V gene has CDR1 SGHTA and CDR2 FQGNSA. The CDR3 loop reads CASGLAGTDTQYF. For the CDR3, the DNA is TGTGCCAGCGGACTAGCGGGGACAGATACGCAGTATTTT.

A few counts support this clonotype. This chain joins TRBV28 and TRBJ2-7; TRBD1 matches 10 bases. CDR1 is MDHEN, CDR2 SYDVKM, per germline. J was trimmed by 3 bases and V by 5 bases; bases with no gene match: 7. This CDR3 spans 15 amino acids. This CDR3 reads CASSQGGQGFYEQYF. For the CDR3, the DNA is TGTGCCAGCAGTCAGGGGGGACAGGGGTTCTACGAGCAGTACTTC.

DNA for the CDR3: TGCGCCAGCAGCCAAGACAAGAACACTGAAGCTTTCTTT. Amino acids: CASSQDKNTEAFF. The rearrangement uses TRBV4-3 and TRBJ1-1; D ambiguous. V lost 0 bases and J lost 1, with 3 bases in between. The CDR3 runs to 13 residues. Germline lookup yields CDR1 LGHNA and CDR2 YSLEER.

CDR3 loop: CASSQVFPQGNTEAFF. CDR3 in DNA: TGCGCCAGCAGCCAAGTCTTTCCACAGGGAAACACTGAAGCTTTCTTT. The chain carries TRBV4-3 and TRBJ1-1; a weak D match, TRBD1 (6 bases). V was trimmed by 1 base and J by 2 bases, leaving 14 bases between them. Germline V gene sequence: CDR1 LGHNA, CDR2 YSLEER. This CDR3 is 16 amino acids long.

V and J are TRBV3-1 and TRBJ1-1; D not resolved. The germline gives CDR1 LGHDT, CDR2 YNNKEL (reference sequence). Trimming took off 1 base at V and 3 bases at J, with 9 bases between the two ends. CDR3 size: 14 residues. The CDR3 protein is CASSQVGSDTEAFF. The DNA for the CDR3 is TGTGCCAGCAGCCAAGTTGGGTCGGACACTGAAGCTTTCTTT.

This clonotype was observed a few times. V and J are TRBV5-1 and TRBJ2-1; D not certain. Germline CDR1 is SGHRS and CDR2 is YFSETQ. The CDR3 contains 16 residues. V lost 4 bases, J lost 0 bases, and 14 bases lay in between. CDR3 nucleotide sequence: TGCGCCAGCAGCGACCAGCGTGTGACCTCCTACAATGAGCAGTTCTTC. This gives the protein CASSDQRVTSYNEQFF.

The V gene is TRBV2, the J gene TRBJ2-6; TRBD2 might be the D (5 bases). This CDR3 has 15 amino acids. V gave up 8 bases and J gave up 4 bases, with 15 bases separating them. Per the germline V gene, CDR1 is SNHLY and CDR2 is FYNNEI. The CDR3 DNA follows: TGTGCCAGCTCGCCACTAGACCGAGGGGCCAACGTCCTGACTTTC. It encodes CASSPLDRGANVLTF.

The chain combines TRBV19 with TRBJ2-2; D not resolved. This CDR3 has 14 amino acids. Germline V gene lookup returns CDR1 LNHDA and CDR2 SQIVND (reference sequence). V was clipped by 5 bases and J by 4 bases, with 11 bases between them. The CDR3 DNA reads TGTGCCAGTAGTCCCGACCCCGCCACCGGGGAGCTGTTTTTT. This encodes CASSPDPATGELFF.

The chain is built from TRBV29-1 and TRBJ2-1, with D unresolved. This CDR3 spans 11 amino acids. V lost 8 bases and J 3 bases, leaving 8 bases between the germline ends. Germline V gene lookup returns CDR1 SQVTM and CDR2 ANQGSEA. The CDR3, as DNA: TGCAGCCTGGGCCACTACAATGAGCAGTTCTTC. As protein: CSLGHYNEQFF.

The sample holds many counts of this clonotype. Written as DNA, the CDR3 is TGTGCCAGCAGACCAGGGTGGGCCGGGGAGCTGTTTTTT. This translates into CASRPGWAGELFF. This chain uses TRBV3-1 with TRBJ2-2; TRBD1 might be the D (5 bases). The CDR3 sequence is 13 residues long. From germline, CDR1 is LGHDT and CDR2 YNNKEL (reference sequence). The germline V and J ends were trimmed by 6 bases and 6 bases, with 11 bases remaining between them.

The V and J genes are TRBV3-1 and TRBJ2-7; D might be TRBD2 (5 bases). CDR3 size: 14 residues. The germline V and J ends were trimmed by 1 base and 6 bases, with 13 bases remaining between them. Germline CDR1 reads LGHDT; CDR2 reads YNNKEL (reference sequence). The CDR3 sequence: CASSQVGATSEQYF. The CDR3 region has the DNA TGTGCCAGCAGCCAAGTGGGAGCCACTAGCGAGCAGTACTTC.

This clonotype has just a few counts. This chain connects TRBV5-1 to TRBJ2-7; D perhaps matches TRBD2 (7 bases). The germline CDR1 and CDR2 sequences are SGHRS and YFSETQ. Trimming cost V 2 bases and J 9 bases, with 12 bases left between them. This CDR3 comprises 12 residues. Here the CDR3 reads CASSLGGDVQYF. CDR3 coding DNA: TGCGCCAGCAGCTTAGGGGGGGATGTGCAGTACTTC.

The CDR3 loop is CATSLRQGSSYEQYF. CDR3 sequence (DNA): TGTGCCACCAGCCTACGACAGGGAAGCTCCTACGAGCAGTACTTC. The V call is TRBV15, the J call TRBJ2-7, with TRBD1 identical over 7 bases. Germline CDR1 and CDR2: LNHNV and YYDKDF (reference sequence). V gave up 5 bases and J gave up 0 bases; unmatched junction bases: 7. The CDR3 covers 15 residues.

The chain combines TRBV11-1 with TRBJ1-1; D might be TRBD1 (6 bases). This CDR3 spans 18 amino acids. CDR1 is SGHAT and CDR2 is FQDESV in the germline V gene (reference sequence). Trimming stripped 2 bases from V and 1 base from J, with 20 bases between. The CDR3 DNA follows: TGTGCCAGCAGCTTACTCCCGACCCTAACAGGGCAGAACACTGAAGCTTTCTTT. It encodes CASSLLPTLTGQNTEAFF. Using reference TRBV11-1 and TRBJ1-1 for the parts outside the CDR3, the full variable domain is EAEVAQSPRYKITEKSQAVAFWCDPISGHATLYWYRQILGQGPELLVQFQDESVVDDSQLPKDRFSAERLKGVDSTLKIQPAELGDSAMYLCASSLLPTLTGQNTEAFFGQGTRLTVV.

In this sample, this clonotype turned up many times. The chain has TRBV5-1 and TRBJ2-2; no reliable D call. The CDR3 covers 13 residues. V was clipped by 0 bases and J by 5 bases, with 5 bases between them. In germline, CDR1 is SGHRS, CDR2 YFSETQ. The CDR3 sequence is CASSLDQTGELFF. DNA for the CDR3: TGCGCCAGCAGCTTGGATCAAACCGGGGAGCTGTTTTTT. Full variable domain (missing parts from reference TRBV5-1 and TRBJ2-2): KAGVTQTPRYLIKTRGQQVTLSCSPISGHRSVSWYQQTPGQGLQFLFEYFSETQRNKGNFPGRFSGRQFSNSRSEMNVSTLELGDSALYLCASSLDQTGELFFGEGSRLTVL.

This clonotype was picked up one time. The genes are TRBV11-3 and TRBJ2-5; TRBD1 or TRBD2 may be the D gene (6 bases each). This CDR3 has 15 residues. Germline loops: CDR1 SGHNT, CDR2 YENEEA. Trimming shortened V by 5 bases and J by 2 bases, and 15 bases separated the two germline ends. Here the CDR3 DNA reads TGTGCCAGCAGCCTGGTGGAGGGGGGACAAGAGACCCAGTACTTC. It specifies CASSLVEGGQETQYF. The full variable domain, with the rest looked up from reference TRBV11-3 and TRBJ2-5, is EAGVVQSPRYKIIEKKQPVAFWCNPISGHNTLYWYLQNLGQGPELLIRYENEEAVDDSQLPKDRFSAERLKGVDSTLKIQPAELGDSAVYLCASSLVEGGQETQYFGPGTRLLVL.